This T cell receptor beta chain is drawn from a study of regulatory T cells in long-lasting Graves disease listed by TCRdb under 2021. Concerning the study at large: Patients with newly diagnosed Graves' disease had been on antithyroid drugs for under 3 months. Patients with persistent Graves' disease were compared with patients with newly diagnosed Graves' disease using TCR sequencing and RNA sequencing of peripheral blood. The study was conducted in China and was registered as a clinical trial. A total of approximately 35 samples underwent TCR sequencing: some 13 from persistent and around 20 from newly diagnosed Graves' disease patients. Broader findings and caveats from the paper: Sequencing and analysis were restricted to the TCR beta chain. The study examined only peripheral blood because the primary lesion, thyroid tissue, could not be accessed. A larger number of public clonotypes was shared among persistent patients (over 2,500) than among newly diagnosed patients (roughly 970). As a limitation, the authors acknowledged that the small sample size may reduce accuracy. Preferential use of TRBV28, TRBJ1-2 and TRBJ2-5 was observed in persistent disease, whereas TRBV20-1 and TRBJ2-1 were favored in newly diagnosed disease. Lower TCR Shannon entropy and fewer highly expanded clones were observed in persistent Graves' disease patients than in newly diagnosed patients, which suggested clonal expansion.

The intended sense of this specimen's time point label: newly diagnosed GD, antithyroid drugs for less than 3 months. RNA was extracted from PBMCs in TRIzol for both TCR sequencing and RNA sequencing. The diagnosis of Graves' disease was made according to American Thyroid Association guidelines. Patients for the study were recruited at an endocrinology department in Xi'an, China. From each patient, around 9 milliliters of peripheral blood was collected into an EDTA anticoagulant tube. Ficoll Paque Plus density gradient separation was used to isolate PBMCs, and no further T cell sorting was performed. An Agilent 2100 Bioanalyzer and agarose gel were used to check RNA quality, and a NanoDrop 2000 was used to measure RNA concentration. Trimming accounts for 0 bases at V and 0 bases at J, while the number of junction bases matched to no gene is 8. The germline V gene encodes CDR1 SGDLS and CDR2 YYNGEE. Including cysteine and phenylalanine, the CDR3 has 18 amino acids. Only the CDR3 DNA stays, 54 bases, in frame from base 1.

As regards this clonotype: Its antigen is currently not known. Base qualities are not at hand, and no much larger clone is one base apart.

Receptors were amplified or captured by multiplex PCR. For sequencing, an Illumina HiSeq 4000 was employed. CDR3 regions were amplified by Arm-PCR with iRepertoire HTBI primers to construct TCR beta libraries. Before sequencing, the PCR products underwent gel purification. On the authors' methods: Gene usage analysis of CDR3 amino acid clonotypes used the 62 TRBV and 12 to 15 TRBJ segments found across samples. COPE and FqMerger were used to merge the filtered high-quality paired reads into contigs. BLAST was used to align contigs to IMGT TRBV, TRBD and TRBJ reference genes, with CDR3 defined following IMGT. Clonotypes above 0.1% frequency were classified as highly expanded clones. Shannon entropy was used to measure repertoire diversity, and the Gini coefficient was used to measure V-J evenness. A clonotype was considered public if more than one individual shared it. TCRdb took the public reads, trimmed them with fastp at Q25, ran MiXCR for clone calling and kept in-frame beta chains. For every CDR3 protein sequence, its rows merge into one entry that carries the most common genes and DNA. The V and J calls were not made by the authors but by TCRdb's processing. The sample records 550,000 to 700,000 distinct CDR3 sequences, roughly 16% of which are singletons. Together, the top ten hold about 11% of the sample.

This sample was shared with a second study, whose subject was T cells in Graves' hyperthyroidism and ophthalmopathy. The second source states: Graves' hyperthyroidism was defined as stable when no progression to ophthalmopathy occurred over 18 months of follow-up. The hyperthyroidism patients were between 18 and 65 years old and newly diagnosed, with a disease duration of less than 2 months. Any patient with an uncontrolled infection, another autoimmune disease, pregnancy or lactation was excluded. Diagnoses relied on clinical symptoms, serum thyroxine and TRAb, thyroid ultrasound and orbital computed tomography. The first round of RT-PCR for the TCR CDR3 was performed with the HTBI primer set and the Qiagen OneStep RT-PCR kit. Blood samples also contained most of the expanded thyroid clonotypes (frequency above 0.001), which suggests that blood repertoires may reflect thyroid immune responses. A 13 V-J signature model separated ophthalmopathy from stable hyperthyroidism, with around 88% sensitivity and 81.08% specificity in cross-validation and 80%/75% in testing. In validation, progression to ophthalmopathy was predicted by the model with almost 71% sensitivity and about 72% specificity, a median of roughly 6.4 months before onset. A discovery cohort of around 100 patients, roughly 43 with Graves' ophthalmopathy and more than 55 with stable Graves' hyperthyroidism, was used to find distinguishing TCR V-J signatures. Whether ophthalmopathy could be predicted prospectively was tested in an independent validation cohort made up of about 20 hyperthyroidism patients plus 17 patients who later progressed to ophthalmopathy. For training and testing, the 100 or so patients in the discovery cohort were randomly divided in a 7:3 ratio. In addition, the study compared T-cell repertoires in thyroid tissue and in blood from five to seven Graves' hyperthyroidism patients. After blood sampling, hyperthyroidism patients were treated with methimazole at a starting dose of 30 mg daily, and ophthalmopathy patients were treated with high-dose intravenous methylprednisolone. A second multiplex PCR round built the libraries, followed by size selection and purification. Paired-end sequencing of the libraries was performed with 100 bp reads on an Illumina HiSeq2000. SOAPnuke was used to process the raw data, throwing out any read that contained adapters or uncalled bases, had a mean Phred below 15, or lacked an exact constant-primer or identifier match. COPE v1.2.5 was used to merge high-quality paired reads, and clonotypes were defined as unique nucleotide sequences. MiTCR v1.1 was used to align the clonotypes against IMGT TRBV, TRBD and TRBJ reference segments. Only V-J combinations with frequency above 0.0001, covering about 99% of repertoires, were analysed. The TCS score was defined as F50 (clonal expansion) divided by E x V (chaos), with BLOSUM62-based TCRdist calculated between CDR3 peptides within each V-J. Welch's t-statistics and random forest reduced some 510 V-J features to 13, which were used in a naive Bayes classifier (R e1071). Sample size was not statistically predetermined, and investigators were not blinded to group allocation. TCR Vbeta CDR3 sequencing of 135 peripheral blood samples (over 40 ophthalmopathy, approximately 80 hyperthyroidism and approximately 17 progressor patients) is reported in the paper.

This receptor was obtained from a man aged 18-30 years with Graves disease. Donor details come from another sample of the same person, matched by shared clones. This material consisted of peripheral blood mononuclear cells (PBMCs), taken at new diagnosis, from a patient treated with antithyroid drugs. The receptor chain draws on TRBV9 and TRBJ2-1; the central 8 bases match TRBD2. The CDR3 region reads CASSVDPAGEFSYNEQFF. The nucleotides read TGTGCCAGCAGCGTAGACCCAGCGGGAGAATTCTCCTACAATGAGCAGTTCTTC.